This record concerns one T cell receptor beta chain sequence. Its cognate antigen is unknown. This entry is derived from a study of OX40 agonist ivuxolimab in advanced cancers. Study-level points and caveats: Partial responders at 0.1-3.0 mg/kg showed near-lowest clonal expansion.

Clones were read by immunoSEQ multiplex PCR, and TCRdb kept only the in-frame ones, dropping some. In the table there are fewer than 50,000 clones, 87% of which are singletons. The length of the CDR3 is 13 residues. CDR1 SGHRS and CDR2 YFSETQ come from the germline V gene. With 4 bases removed from V and 3 bases from J, the gap between germline ends came to 8 bases. V gene TRBV5-1 combines with J gene TRBJ2-1; a weak D match, TRBD2 (6 bases). This TCR came from an adult with an advanced solid tumor such as melanoma, head and neck, liver or kidney cancer. Sequenced here: CD4+ or CD8+ T cells sorted from blood, sampled in a trial of the OX40 agonist ivuxolimab. DNA of the CDR3: TGCGCCAGCAGCGGCGGGGTCTACAATGAGCAGTTCTTC. It specifies CASSGGVYNEQFF.